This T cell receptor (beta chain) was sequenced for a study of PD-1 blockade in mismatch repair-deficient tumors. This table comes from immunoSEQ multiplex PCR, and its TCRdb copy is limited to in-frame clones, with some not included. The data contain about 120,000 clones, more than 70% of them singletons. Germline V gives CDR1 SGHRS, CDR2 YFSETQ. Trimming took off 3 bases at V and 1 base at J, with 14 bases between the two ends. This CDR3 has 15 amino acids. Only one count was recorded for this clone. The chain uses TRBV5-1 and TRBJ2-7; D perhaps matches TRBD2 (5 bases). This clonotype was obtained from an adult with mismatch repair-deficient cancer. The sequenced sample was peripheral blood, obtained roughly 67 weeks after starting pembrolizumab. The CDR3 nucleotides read TGCGCCAGCAGCTGGGGAATAGGACTTTCCTACGAGCAGTACTTC. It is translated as CASSWGIGLSYEQYF.